One and the same sample provided the 4 T cell receptor beta chains below, sequenced in a study of a mutant IDH1 vaccine in newly diagnosed glioma. Their specific antigens are unknown. TCRdb's table, derived via immunoSEQ multiplex PCR, lists solely in-frame clones and lacks some. The table records around 52,000 clones, more than 70% of them present only once. Time point denoted: week 5, during vaccination. Every single dose of the vaccine, 300 ug of mutant IDH1 20-mer peptide, came with topical imiquimod. Sequences were derived from PBMCs, sampled from a glioma patient whose treatment included an IDH1 peptide vaccine. These receptors all come from a woman in her 40s with glioma.

The rearrangement joins TRBV4-3 to TRBJ2-7, with D tentatively TRBD1 or TRBD2 (5 bases each). Germline V CDR1 and CDR2: LGHNA, YSLEER. This CDR3 region has 16 residues. The V gene lost 1 base and the J gene lost 7 bases, with 20 bases spanning the gap. CDR3 nucleotides: TGCGCCAGCAGCCAAGCCCGGGACCGAGTACGAGGAGAGCAGTACTTC. The encoded protein is CASSQARDRVRGEQYF.

This clone was detected only a few times. The chain uses TRBV4-1 and TRBJ1-2; TRBD1 aligns across 7 bases. Germline CDR1 reads MGHRA; CDR2 reads YSYEKL. V shed 3 bases, J shed 4 bases, and the junction held 2 bases outside the gene matches. This CDR3 has 13 amino acids. The chain's CDR3 is CASSQGQFYGYTF. The CDR3 DNA reads as TGCGCCAGCAGCCAGGGACAGTTCTATGGCTACACCTTC.

V and J are TRBV18 and TRBJ1-1, with a weak D call TRBD1 (6 bases). V was clipped by 1 base and J by 0 bases, with 12 bases between them. Germline V gives CDR1 KGHSH, CDR2 LQKENI. The CDR3 covers 16 residues. CDR3 coding DNA: TGTGCCAGCTCACCACTGCCCCAGGGGATGAACACTGAAGCTTTCTTT. Its translation: CASSPLPQGMNTEAFF.

V is TRBV2 and J is TRBJ2-5; a weak D match, TRBD1 (6 bases). The CDR3 runs to 13 residues. Deletions cut 4 bases from V and 3 bases from J, with 9 bases between. Germline assignment: CDR1 SNHLY and CDR2 FYNNEI. The CDR3 loop reads CASSAAGEETQYF. CDR3 sequence (DNA): TGTGCCAGCAGTGCGGCAGGGGAAGAGACCCAGTACTTC.